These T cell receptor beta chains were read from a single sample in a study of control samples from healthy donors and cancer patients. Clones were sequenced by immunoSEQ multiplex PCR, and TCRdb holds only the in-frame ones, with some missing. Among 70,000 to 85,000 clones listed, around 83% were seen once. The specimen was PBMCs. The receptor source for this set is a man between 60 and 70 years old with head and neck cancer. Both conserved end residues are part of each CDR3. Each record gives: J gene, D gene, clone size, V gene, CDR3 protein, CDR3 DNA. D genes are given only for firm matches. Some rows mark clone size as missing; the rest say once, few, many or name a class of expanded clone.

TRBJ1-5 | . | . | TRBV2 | CASSDSWTSNQPQHF | TGTGCCAGCAGTGATTCTTGGACAAGCAATCAGCCCCAGCATTTT
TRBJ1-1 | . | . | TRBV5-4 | CASSGRVGYTEAFF | TGTGCCAGCAGCGGTAGGGTAGGGTATACTGAAGCTTTCTTT
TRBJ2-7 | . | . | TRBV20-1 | CSASGDNYAYEQYF | TGCAGTGCTAGTGGGGACAATTATGCCTACGAGCAGTACTTC
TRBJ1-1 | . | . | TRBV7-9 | CASSLLPNTEAFF | TGTGCCAGCAGCTTATTGCCGAACACTGAAGCTTTCTTT
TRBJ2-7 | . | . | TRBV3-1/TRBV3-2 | CASSLGRAEQYF | TGTGCCAGCAGCCTCGGACGAGCCGAGCAGTACTTC
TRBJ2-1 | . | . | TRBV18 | CASAESQNNEQFF | TGTGCCAGCGCAGAGAGCCAAAACAATGAGCAGTTCTTC
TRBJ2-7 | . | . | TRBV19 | CASSIPGLPAYEQYF | TGTGCCAGTAGTATCCCGGGACTCCCAGCCTACGAGCAGTACTTC
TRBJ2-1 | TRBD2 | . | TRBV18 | CASSPIGLAASNEQFF | TGTGCCAGCTCACCCATTGGACTAGCGGCTTCCAATGAGCAGTTCTTC
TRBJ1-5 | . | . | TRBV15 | CATSRGAGGGSNQPQHF | TGTGCCACCAGCAGAGGCGCGGGAGGGGGTAGCAATCAGCCCCAGCATTTT
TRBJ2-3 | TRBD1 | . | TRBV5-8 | CASSSKGTGSTDTQYF | TGTGCCAGCAGCTCGAAGGGGACAGGAAGCACAGATACGCAGTATTTT
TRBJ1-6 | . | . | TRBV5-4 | CASSSGQRLYNSPLHF | TGTGCCAGCAGCTCCGGACAGCGGCTCTATAATTCACCCCTCCACTTT
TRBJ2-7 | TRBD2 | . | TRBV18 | CASSPPSGSLYEQYF | TGTGCCAGCTCACCCCCTAGCGGGAGCCTCTACGAGCAGTACTTC
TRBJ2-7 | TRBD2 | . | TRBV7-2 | CASSLVAGTTYEQYF | TGTGCCAGCAGCTTAGTAGCGGGCACAACCTACGAGCAGTACTTC
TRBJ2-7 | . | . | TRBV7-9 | CASSVATSYEQYF | TGTGCTAGCAGCGTAGCTACATCCTACGAGCAGTACTTC
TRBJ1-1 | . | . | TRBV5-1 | CASSFLGTLNTEAFF | TGCGCCAGCAGCTTCCTGGGGACGCTGAACACTGAAGCTTTCTTT
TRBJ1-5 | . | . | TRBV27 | CASSFKGNQPQHF | TGTGCCAGCAGTTTCAAGGGCAATCAGCCCCAGCATTTT
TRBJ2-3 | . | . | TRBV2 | CASSLAYTQYF | TGTGCCAGCAGTCTAGCGTACACGCAGTATTTT
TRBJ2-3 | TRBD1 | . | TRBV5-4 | CATQTGTTDTQYF | TGTGCCACCCAGACAGGGACCACAGATACGCAGTATTTT
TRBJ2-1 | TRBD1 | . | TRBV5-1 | CASSLAGGGYNEQFF | TGCGCCAGCAGCCTAGCAGGGGGCGGTTACAATGAGCAGTTCTTC
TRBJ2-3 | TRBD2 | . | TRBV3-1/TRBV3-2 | CASSQASSGVAQYF | TGTGCCAGCAGCCAAGCCTCTAGCGGGGTTGCGCAGTATTTT
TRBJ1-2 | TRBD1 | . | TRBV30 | CAWSTGPYGYTF | TGTGCCTGGTCGACAGGGCCCTATGGCTACACCTTC
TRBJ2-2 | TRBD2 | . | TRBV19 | CASSGTSGGNTGELFF | TGTGCCAGTAGCGGGACTAGCGGGGGGAACACCGGGGAGCTGTTTTTT
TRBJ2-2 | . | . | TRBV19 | CASNPGPNTGELFF | TGTGCCAGTAATCCGGGACCGAACACCGGGGAGCTGTTTTTT
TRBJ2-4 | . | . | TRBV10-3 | CAISADSKNIQYF | TGTGCCATCAGTGCGGACAGCAAAAACATTCAGTACTTC
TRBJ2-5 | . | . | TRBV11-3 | CASSQGDSGFAETQYF | TGTGCCAGCAGCCAAGGAGATTCGGGATTTGCGGAGACCCAGTACTTC
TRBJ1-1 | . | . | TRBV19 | CASTPGQGHWTEAFF | TGTGCCAGTACCCCCGGTCAGGGCCACTGGACTGAAGCTTTCTTT
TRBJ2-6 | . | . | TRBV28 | CASSSPYRVTGANVLTF | TGTGCCAGCAGTTCACCATACAGGGTCACTGGGGCCAACGTCCTGACTTTC
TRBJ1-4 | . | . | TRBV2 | CASIPGRRVEKLFF | TGTGCCAGCATCCCGGGACGACGGGTTGAAAAACTGTTTTTT
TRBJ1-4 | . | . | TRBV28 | CASRGVVREKLFF | TGTGCCAGCCGGGGGGTAGTTCGTGAAAAACTGTTTTTT
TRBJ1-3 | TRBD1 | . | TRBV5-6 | CASSNRDRHYSGNTIYF | TGTGCCAGCAGCAACCGGGACAGACACTACTCTGGAAACACCATATATTTT
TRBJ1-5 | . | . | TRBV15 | CATSRGGNSNQPQHF | TGTGCCACCAGCAGAGGAGGGAATAGCAATCAGCCCCAGCATTTT
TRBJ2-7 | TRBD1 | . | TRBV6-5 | CASTPGRQGTYEQYF | TGTGCCAGCACTCCAGGGAGACAGGGCACCTACGAGCAGTACTTC
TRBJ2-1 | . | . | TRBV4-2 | CASSLPGHNEQFF | TGTGCCAGCAGCCTTCCGGGCCACAATGAGCAGTTCTTC
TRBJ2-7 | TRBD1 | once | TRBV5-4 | CASSLIPGQGPYEQYF | TGTGCCAGCAGCTTGATCCCGGGACAGGGACCCTACGAGCAGTACTTC
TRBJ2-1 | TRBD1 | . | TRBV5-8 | CASSGTGDPYNEQFF | TGTGCCAGCAGCGGGACAGGGGACCCCTACAATGAGCAGTTCTTC
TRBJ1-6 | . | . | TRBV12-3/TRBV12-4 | CASSPNEGSPLHF | TGTGCCAGCAGTCCCAACGAGGGTTCACCCCTCCACTTT
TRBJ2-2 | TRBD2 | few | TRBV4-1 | CATTQRTSGRLTGELFF | TGCGCCACCACCCAACGGACTAGCGGGAGATTAACCGGGGAGCTGTTTTTT